The 26 T cell receptor beta chains below all came from one sample that was sequenced in a study of cytomegalovirus exposure and HLA in healthy donors. Primers: 60 Vbeta forward and 13 Jbeta reverse. The method was immunoSEQ multiplex PCR; TCRdb's version includes in-frame clones alone and lacks a portion of them. This table has some 130,000 clones, 70% to 80% appearing once. The sequenced sample consisted of PBMCs. All receptors come from a woman aged 55-70 years in good health and CMV-seropositive.

Only one count was recorded for this clone. The DNA of the CDR3 is TGTGCCAGCCAGTGGGCAGGGAATCAGCCCCAGCATTTT. Its protein is CASQWAGNQPQHF. V is TRBV28 and J is TRBJ1-5, with D possibly TRBD1 on 5 matching bases. CDR1 is MDHEN and CDR2 is SYDVKM in the germline V gene. CDR3 length equals 13 residues. V lost 8 bases to trimming and J lost 4 bases, with 12 bases between them.

This chain links TRBV28 with TRBJ2-7; 11 bases are shared with TRBD2. Germline V gene data show CDR1 as MDHEN and CDR2 as SYDVKM. V shed 6 bases, J shed 0 bases, and the junction held 16 bases outside the gene matches. This CDR3 spans 19 amino acids. The CDR3 loop reads CASSSSGTSGGYFSYEQYF. The CDR3 nucleotides read TGTGCCAGCAGCTCGTCCGGGACTAGCGGAGGTTATTTCTCCTACGAGCAGTACTTC.

This clone was picked up one time. The rearrangement uses TRBV10-1 and TRBJ2-7, with 11 bases lining up with TRBD2. The J segment lost 3 bases and the V segment lost 0 bases, leaving 4 bases of the junction unmatched. Germline V gene lookup returns CDR1 WNHNN and CDR2 SYGVQD (reference sequence). The CDR3 consists of 16 residues. CDR3: CASSESQGTSGYEQYF. The CDR3 DNA reads as TGCGCCAGCAGTGAGTCCCAAGGGACTAGCGGCTACGAGCAGTACTTC.

The CDR3 region has the DNA TGCGCCAGCACCGTGGGGAGGGACACTGAAGCTTTCTTT. It specifies CASTVGRDTEAFF. The chain is built from TRBV5-1 and TRBJ1-1; the D is unclear. The CDR3 loop spans 13 amino acids. In germline, CDR1 is SGHRS, CDR2 YFSETQ. V was pared by 6 bases and J by 3 bases, with 12 bases between.

V is TRBV28 and J is TRBJ1-2; D call uncertain. The germline V gene encodes CDR1 MDHEN and CDR2 SYDVKM. Trimming removed 5 bases from V and 4 bases from J, with 11 bases in between. The CDR3 is made up of 13 amino acids. The CDR3, as DNA: TGTGCCAGCAGTCGGACTGGCATCTATGGCTACACCTTC. This translates into CASSRTGIYGYTF.

This chain connects TRBV19 to TRBJ2-4, with 7 bases identical to TRBD2. V lost 3 bases and J lost 2; bases outside the gene matches: 1. Germline-derived CDR1 and CDR2 are LNHDA and SQIVND (reference sequence). The CDR3 length is 14 residues. The CDR3: CASSIGGSKNIQYF. CDR3 nucleotides: TGTGCCAGTAGTATCGGGGGGTCCAAAAACATTCAGTACTTC.

The chain employs TRBV4-2 and TRBJ1-6, with D uncertain. V was pared by 1 base and J by 4 bases, with 17 bases between. This CDR3 has 18 residues. Germline V gives CDR1 LGHNA, CDR2 YNFKEQ. The CDR3 sequence is CASSQATGEPVYNSPLHF. CDR3 in DNA: TGTGCCAGCAGCCAAGCTACGGGTGAGCCAGTTTATAATTCACCCCTCCACTTT.

The J gene is TRBJ2-1, the V gene TRBV2; no clear D gene. Germline CDR1 is SNHLY and CDR2 is FYNNEI. This CDR3 region has 13 residues. Trimming pared 6 bases from V and 15 bases from J, leaving 21 bases between. The CDR3 DNA reads as TGTGCCAGCAGCTTCGGTCTTGTAGCAGCCTCGTTCTTC. Amino acids: CASSFGLVAASFF.

V and J are TRBV7-3 and TRBJ2-1; 7 nucleotides line up with TRBD2. In germline, CDR1 is SGHTA, CDR2 FQGTGA. V was pared by 4 bases and J by 10 bases, with 7 bases of the junction left unmatched. The CDR3 has 13 residues. DNA for the CDR3: TGTGCCAGCAGCTGGACTAGTCAATCCGAGCAGTTCTTC. Amino acid sequence: CASSWTSQSEQFF.

The rearrangement joins TRBV28 to TRBJ1-1; D gene ambiguous. V was cut by 5 bases and J by 0 bases, with 13 bases left in between. The CDR3 contains 15 residues. CDR1 and CDR2 from the germline V gene are MDHEN and SYDVKM. CDR3 nucleotides: TGTGCCAGCAGTCCCCGGCGAGGTATGAACACTGAAGCTTTCTTT. It codes for CASSPRRGMNTEAFF.

The chain employs TRBV9 and TRBJ1-1, with D unresolved. The CDR3 has 14 residues. With 0 bases removed from V and 5 bases from J, the gap between germline ends came to 11 bases. CDR1 and CDR2 (germline): SGDLS, YYNGEE. CDR3 residues: CASSVGGAKTEAFF. DNA for the CDR3: TGTGCCAGCAGCGTAGGAGGAGCTAAGACTGAAGCTTTCTTT.

This chain uses TRBV4-1 with TRBJ2-2; weak D call: TRBD1 (6 bases). V shed 11 bases and J shed 0 bases, with 10 bases lying between them. CDR1 is MGHRA, CDR2 YSYEKL, per germline. CDR3 length equals 13 residues. The CDR3 DNA follows: TGCGCCTACAGGGCGGCGAACACCGGGGAGCTGTTTTTT. Translating it yields CAYRAANTGELFF.

CDR3 in amino acids: CATSHGRTRSTDTQYF. In DNA, the CDR3 is TGTGCCACCAGCCACGGGAGGACAAGGTCCACAGATACGCAGTATTTT. The chain carries TRBV15 and TRBJ2-3; TRBD2 matches 7 bases. The trim removed 5 bases at V and 2 bases at J, leaving 10 bases unmatched. CDR3 length: 16 residues. The germline V gene has CDR1 LNHNV and CDR2 YYDKDF (reference sequence).

By frequency in the sample, this clone is medium-sized. A junction end diverges from the germline sequence, so it may reflect a read error. The chain combines TRBV7-9 with TRBJ1-1, with D maybe TRBD1 (5 bases). Per the germline V gene, CDR1 is SEHNR and CDR2 is FQNEAQ (reference sequence). The CDR3 is made up of 12 amino acids. This CDR3 reads CSSSLGAGEAFF. DNA of the CDR3: TGTTCCAGCAGCTTAGGGGCAGGTGAAGCTTTCTTT.

The chain couples TRBV5-5 to TRBJ1-5; TRBD1 matches at 8 bases. CDR1 and CDR2 from the germline V gene are SGHKS and YYEKEE (reference sequence). CDR3 length: 15 residues. V was pared by 0 bases and J by 8 bases, with 7 bases of the junction left unmatched. The CDR3: CASSLAGGQGKPQHF. In DNA, the CDR3 is TGTGCCAGCAGCTTGGCCGGAGGACAGGGTAAGCCCCAGCATTTT.

The table lists this clone with a few counts. The V gene is TRBV6-5, the J gene TRBJ2-3; D unresolved. The CDR3 consists of 11 residues. Trimming pared 5 bases from V and 8 bases from J, leaving 8 bases between. CDR1 and CDR2 from the germline V gene are MNHEY and SVGAGI. CDR3 DNA sequence: TGTGCCAGCAGTACTGGTCCTACGCAGTATTTT. Encoded protein: CASSTGPTQYF.

J is TRBJ1-2 and V is TRBV10-1; the D is unclear. Germline V gives CDR1 WNHNN, CDR2 SYGVQD (reference sequence). V dropped 1 base and J dropped 2 bases, with 5 bases sitting between them. This CDR3 has 13 amino acids. The CDR3 DNA sequence: TGCGCCAGCAGTGAGTGGCGGAACTATGGCTACACCTTC. Its protein is CASSEWRNYGYTF.

The chain carries TRBV25-1 and TRBJ1-2, with D maybe TRBD1 (6 bases). The V and J ends lost 5 bases and 3 bases respectively, with 10 bases between them. Germline V CDR1 and CDR2: MGHDK, SYGVNS. The CDR3 consists of 13 residues. CDR3 in DNA: TGTGCCAGCAGTCGTGGGGGCGACTATGGCTACACCTTC. Translated: CASSRGGDYGYTF.

This clone has just one count. The genes are TRBV5-1 and TRBJ2-3, with a weak D call TRBD1 (5 bases). V lost 4 bases and J lost 0, with 9 bases in between. The germline V gene encodes CDR1 SGHRS and CDR2 YFSETQ. The CDR3 runs 14 residues. CDR3 region: CASSLGPSTDTQYF. CDR3 DNA sequence: TGCGCCAGCAGCCTGGGGCCCAGCACAGATACGCAGTATTTT.

The chain recombines TRBV4-2 with TRBJ2-5, with 9 bases fitting TRBD2. Germline CDR1 is LGHNA and CDR2 is YNFKEQ. The CDR3 totals 19 residues. The V and J ends lost 0 bases and 7 bases, in that order; junction bases with no gene match: 18. The CDR3 protein is CASSQDAGGGSGSIGTQYF. The CDR3 DNA is TGTGCCAGCAGCCAAGATGCCGGGGGGGGTAGCGGGAGTATCGGGACCCAGTACTTC.

This clone appeared once. The chain links TRBV30 to TRBJ1-1; D is unclear. There are 13 residues in the CDR3. V lost 1 base and J lost 5, with 11 bases in between. Germline CDR1 reads GTSNPN; CDR2 reads SVGIG (reference sequence). The CDR3 DNA is TGTGCCTGGAGTGGGCAGATAAAGACTGAAGCTTTCTTT. It codes for CAWSGQIKTEAFF.

The chain couples TRBV7-2 to TRBJ2-7, with TRBD2 matching over 10 bases. Germline trimming cut 1 base from V and 2 bases from J; bases unmatched to any gene: 5. From germline, CDR1 is SGHTA and CDR2 FQGNSA. The CDR3 covers 16 residues. This chain's CDR3 is CASSLGGLAGAYEQYF. CDR3 coding DNA: TGTGCCAGCAGCTTAGGTGGGCTAGCGGGGGCCTACGAGCAGTACTTC.

J is TRBJ2-7 and V is TRBV28, with 9 bases aligning to TRBD1. Germline loops: CDR1 MDHEN, CDR2 SYDVKM. The CDR3 loop spans 15 amino acids. The J segment lost 3 bases and the V segment lost 6 bases, leaving 9 bases of the junction unmatched. As DNA, the CDR3 is TGTGCCAGCAGCATCGCGGGGACAGGGAACTACGAGCAGTACTTC. Protein product: CASSIAGTGNYEQYF.

The CDR3 here is CASSLTGSGYGYTF. CDR3 nucleotides: TGTGCCAGCAGCTTGACGGGTAGTGGCTATGGCTACACCTTC. This chain joins TRBV5-6 and TRBJ1-2; D call uncertain. Germline CDR1 reads SGHDT; CDR2 reads YYEEEE. This CDR3 has 14 residues. Trimming stripped 1 base from V and 4 bases from J, with 11 bases between.

The chain uses TRBV4-1 and TRBJ1-3; 8 positions agree with TRBD1. Germline values: CDR1 MGHRA, CDR2 YSYEKL. This CDR3 is built from 17 residues. The junction had 9 bases not matched to a gene; V was cut back by 3 bases and J by 2 bases. CDR3 nucleotides: TGCGCCAGCAGCCACTCGGCCGGGACAGGAGCTGGAAACACCATATATTTT. Its translation is CASSHSAGTGAGNTIYF.

This clone was seen a handful of times. The chain uses TRBV9 and TRBJ1-2; 7 bases fit TRBD1. Germline assignment: CDR1 SGDLS and CDR2 YYNGEE. The trim removed 7 bases at V and 7 bases at J, leaving 7 bases unmatched. The CDR3 spans 12 residues. CDR3 residues: CASERQGGGYTF. CDR3 DNA: TGTGCCAGCGAACGACAGGGTGGTGGCTACACCTTC.